This T cell receptor (beta chain) was observed in a study of T cell repertoires in cytomegalovirus infection (dated by TCRdb to the late 2010s). Broadly, across the study: The HLA type of each donor mattered for the analysis, because public TCR beta signatures pointed to carriage of CMV infection along with the matching HLA type.

The paper's findings and limits, for the study overall: Cumulative frequency of public TCR beta family members discriminated carriers of CMV infection plus the relevant HLA type in this cohort and an independent approximately 370-donor cohort. The ex vivo response was dominated by HLA-C-restricted CMV-specific TCR beta clonotypes, which also provided the single most frequent clonotype in two of eight donors.

These reads were obtained on an Illumina HiSeq 1500. TCRdb passed the public sequencing reads through fastp at Q25 and MiXCR, retaining productive beta sequences. Every CDR3 protein is listed once, alongside the most common genes and DNA of its rows. Within this sample are approximately 130,000 distinct CDR3 sequences, with roughly a quarter of them counted one time only. Jointly, the top ten make up roughly 35% of the sample. Compared with germline, V lacks 4 bases and J lacks 4 bases; bases without a gene match: 9. Measured from the cysteine to the phenylalanine, the CDR3 is 16 residues long. Here the CDR3 DNA is all that survives: 48 bases in frame from base 1. From a lookup of the germline V gene (reference sequence), CDR1 and CDR2 are SEHNR and FQNEAQ. This clonotype was picked up a small number of times. There is no known antigen for this receptor. No base quality values were provided; no much bigger clone lies one nucleotide off.

The rearrangement combines TRBV7-9 with TRBJ2-3, and TRBD2 aligns with 9 junction nucleotides. The sequenced sample was PBMCs, sequenced either directly or after in vitro stimulation (not recorded which). The clonotype was recovered from a human donor in good health (CMV status not recorded). Some clones in this sample may be carry-over from other donors' samples. The bases read TGTGCCAGCAGCTCCCCCGGGACTAGCAACGCAGATACGCAGTATTTT. The translation is CASSSPGTSNADTQYF.